A selection of T cell receptor beta chains follows, all from one sample in a study of blood T cell repertoires in COVID-19. Clones were sequenced by immunoSEQ multiplex PCR, and TCRdb holds only the in-frame ones, with some missing. The sample consists of some 150,000 clones, 75% to 90% of them appearing once. Sequencing was done on a sample of peripheral blood. The source is a human donor in a cohort sampled during active COVID-19. The CDR3 runs from the conserved cysteine through the conserved F or W. The D gene is left open where the match is weak. Size values are once, few and many counts, or a class for expanded clones, and some rows have none.

CDR3 protein	CDR3 DNA	J gene	clone size	D gene	V gene
CASSPLIQGIGGYTF	TGTGCCAGCAGTCCACTAATTCAGGGGATAGGGGGCTACACCTTC	TRBJ1-2	NA	NA	TRBV27
CAFRGGPFLRSRLGRTDTQYF	TGTGCCTTCCGGGGGGGCCCTTTCCTCCGATCACGACTGGGACGTACAGATACGCAGTATTTT	TRBJ2-3	once	TRBD2	TRBV6-8
CASSTGTGGGGYTF	TGTGCCAGCAGCACCGGGACAGGGGGCGGTGGCTACACCTTC	TRBJ1-2	NA	TRBD1	TRBV5-4
CASRDTSGGRETQYF	TGTGCCAGCAGGGATACTAGCGGGGGGAGGGAGACCCAGTACTTC	TRBJ2-5	NA	TRBD2	TRBV6-5
CASSPHTGTDYGYTF	TGTGCCAGCAGCCCTCATACCGGGACTGACTATGGCTACACCTTC	TRBJ1-2	NA	NA	TRBV5-4
CASSPSGAYAYGYTF	TGTGCCAGCAGCCCTAGTGGGGCTTACGCCTATGGCTACACCTTC	TRBJ1-2	NA	NA	TRBV7-2
CASSGLAGAFEQFF	TGTGCCAGCAGCGGACTAGCGGGAGCCTTTGAGCAGTTCTTC	TRBJ2-1	NA	TRBD2	TRBV6-5
CASSLVANYNEQFF	TGTGCCAGCAGCTTAGTAGCAAACTACAATGAGCAGTTCTTC	TRBJ2-1	NA	NA	TRBV7-2
CASSRGVGYGYTF	TGTGCCAGCAGCAGGGGGGTGGGCTATGGCTACACCTTC	TRBJ1-2	NA	TRBD1	TRBV6-5
CASSTLGQGFHGYTF	TGTGCCAGTAGTACCCTCGGACAGGGCTTCCATGGCTACACCTTC	TRBJ1-2	once	TRBD1	TRBV19
CASSATPWASLKAGNEQFF	TGTGCCAGCAGCGCGACCCCCTGGGCTAGCCTCAAAGCGGGCAATGAGCAGTTCTTC	TRBJ2-1	NA	NA	TRBV7-8
CASSPTRSGRHSTDTQYF	TGTGCCAGCTCACCAACCCGTAGCGGGAGGCATAGCACAGATACGCAGTATTTT	TRBJ2-3	few	TRBD2	TRBV18
CASSAVGGLRGTEAFF	TGTGCCAGTAGTGCCGTAGGGGGACTAAGGGGCACTGAAGCTTTCTTT	TRBJ1-1	NA	NA	TRBV19
CASNPRGSNQPQHF	TGTGCCAGCAACCCTCGAGGTAGCAATCAGCCCCAGCATTTT	TRBJ1-5	NA	NA	TRBV6-2/TRBV6-3
CASAGTLGLGQPQHF	TGTGCCAGCGCGGGGACCCTGGGGTTAGGACAGCCCCAGCATTTT	TRBJ1-5	NA	NA	TRBV19
CASSPPESKSSYEQYF	TGTGCCAGCAGCCCCCCCGAAAGCAAGTCCTCCTACGAGCAGTACTTC	TRBJ2-7	NA	NA	TRBV11-3
CASSRAGTGVNEQFF	TGTGCCAGCAGTAGAGCCGGGACAGGGGTCAATGAGCAGTTCTTC	TRBJ2-1	NA	TRBD1	TRBV6-2/TRBV6-3
CASSLQYNYGYTF	TGCGCCAGCAGCTTACAGTATAACTATGGCTACACCTTC	TRBJ1-2	NA	NA	TRBV5-1
CASSRQGAGTEAFF	TGTGCCAGCAGCCGACAGGGGGCAGGGACTGAAGCTTTCTTT	TRBJ1-1	NA	TRBD1	TRBV7-9
CASSYDSTNSPLHF	TGTGCCAGCAGTTACGACAGCACAAATTCACCCCTCCACTTT	TRBJ1-6	NA	NA	TRBV6-5
CATSRGGVQSDTQYF	TGTGCCACCAGCAGAGGGGGGGTGCAGTCAGATACGCAGTATTTT	TRBJ2-3	NA	NA	TRBV15
CASTRGDEVLSYEQYF	TGTGCCAGCACACGGGGAGATGAGGTCCTTTCCTACGAGCAGTACTTC	TRBJ2-7	NA	NA	TRBV9